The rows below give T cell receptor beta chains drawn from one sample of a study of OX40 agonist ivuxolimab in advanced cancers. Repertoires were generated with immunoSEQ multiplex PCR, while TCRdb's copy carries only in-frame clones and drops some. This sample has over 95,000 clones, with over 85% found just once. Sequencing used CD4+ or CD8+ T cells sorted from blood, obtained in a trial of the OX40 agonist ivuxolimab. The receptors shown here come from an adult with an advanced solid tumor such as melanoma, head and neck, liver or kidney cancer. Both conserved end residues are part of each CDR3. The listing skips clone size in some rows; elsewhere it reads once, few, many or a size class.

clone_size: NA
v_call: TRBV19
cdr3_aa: CASIQGAENTEAFF

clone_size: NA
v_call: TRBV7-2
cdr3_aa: CASSSSGYRTDTQYF

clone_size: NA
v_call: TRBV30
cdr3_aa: CAWTAAGGETQYF

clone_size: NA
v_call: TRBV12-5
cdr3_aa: CASGPQGLSTDTQYF

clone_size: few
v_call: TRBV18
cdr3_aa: CASSPLGRGNSPLHF

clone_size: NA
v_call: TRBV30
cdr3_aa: CAWSVATETQYF

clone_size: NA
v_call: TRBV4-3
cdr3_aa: CASSQGTSEPYNEQFF

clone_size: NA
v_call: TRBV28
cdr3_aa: CASSLPAGGRNEQFF

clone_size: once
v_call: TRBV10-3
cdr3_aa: CAISAGGDYGYTF

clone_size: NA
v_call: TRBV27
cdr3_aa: CASRGYYTDTQYF

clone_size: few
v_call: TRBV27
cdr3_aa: CASRLFDRGIGDTQYF

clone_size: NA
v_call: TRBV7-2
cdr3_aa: CASGRGVDAFF

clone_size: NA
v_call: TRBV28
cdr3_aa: CASSLQLNTEAFF

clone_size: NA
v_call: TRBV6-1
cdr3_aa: CASISGQGYLWYF

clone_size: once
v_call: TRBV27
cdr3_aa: CASSSAWGTGELFF

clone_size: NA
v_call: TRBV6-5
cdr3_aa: CASRSGGPGANVLTF

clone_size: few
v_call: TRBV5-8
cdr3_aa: CASSDAGGLYNEQFF

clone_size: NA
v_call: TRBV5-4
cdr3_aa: CASSFGTSTYNEQFF

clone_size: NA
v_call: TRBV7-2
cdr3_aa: CASSTFDRVSGYTF

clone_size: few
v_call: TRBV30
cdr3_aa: CAWSRDHNQPQHF

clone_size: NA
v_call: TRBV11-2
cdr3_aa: CASSVDRGRETEAFF

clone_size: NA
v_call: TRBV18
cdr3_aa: CASRLEYDTGELFF

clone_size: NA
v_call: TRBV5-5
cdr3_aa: CASSFGQGGTDTQYF

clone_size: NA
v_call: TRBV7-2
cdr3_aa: CASSFYRDYGYTF

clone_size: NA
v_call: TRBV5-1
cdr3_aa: CASSSGQGEETQYF

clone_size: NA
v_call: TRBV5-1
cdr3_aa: CASSLESTGFGSPLHF

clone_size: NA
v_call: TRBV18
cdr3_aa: CASSPRTGSGEKLFF

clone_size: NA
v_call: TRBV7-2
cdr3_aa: CASSSGQGSRNTIYF

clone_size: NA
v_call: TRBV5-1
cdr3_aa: CASSPTPGLSTDTQYF

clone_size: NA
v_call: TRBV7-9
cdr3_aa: CASSLVVAGRTDTQYF

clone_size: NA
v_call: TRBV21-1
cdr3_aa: CASSKGAPRRETQYF

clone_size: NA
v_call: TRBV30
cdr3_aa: CAWSQGLSYEQYF